One sample yielded the 5 T cell receptor beta chains listed below, sequenced in a study of neurological immune-mediated disorders (dated by TCRdb to the late 2010s). The library was generated by 5' RACE. TCRdb records Illumina HiSeq 2500 as the sequencer. The public sequencing data were trimmed at Q25 with fastp and processed into clonotypes with MiXCR by TCRdb, which kept only in-frame beta chains. Each entry is one CDR3 protein sequence, shown with its most common DNA and genes. The sample table lists roughly 18,000 distinct CDR3 sequences, less than 15% of them with a count of one. In total, the top ten clones hold around 7.6% of the sample. Sequencing used CD4+ T cells from blood. The receptors here all came from a woman in her sixties or seventies with HTLV-1-associated myelopathy (HAM/TSP).

Sample share makes this clonotype medium-sized. V is TRBV7-2 and J is TRBJ2-1; 11 bases align to TRBD2. V dropped 5 bases and J dropped 7; count of bases not matched to a gene: 7. Germline lookup yields CDR1 SGHTA and CDR2 FQGNSA. The CDR3 is 15 residues long. The CDR3 here is CASSTQTSGINEQFF. CDR3 DNA sequence: TGTGCCAGCAGCACCCAGACTAGCGGGATAAATGAGCAGTTCTTC.

The sample holds one count of this clonotype. The DNA is omitted, as the CDR3 cannot be located on it reliably, and the CDR3 follows TCRdb's listing. The CDR3 sequence is CASSFYICSAPGIGGDTGELFF. This chain links TRBV5-6 with TRBJ2-2; TRBD1 is the table's D call and was not checked against the DNA. Germline CDR1 SGHDT, CDR2 YYEEEE. The CDR3 spans 22 amino acids, including both terminal residues.

This clonotype showed up many times. The chain links TRBV5-1 to TRBJ2-5, with 11 bases matching TRBD2. Germline values: CDR1 SGHRS, CDR2 YFSETQ. The trim removed 4 bases at V and 0 bases at J, leaving 5 bases unmatched. The CDR3 extends over 16 amino acids. Here the CDR3 reads CASSDPSGRYQETQYF. The CDR3 coding sequence is TGCGCCAGCAGCGATCCTAGCGGGAGGTACCAAGAGACCCAGTACTTC. Combining the CDR3 with reference TRBV5-1 and TRBJ2-5 gives the whole variable domain KAGVTQTPRYLIKTRGQQVTLSCSPISGHRSVSWYQQTPGQGLQFLFEYFSETQRNKGNFPGRFSGRQFSNSRSEMNVSTLELGDSALYLCASSDPSGRYQETQYFGPGTRLLVL.

This clonotype was recorded many times. This chain joins TRBV20-1 and TRBJ1-1, with 10 bases fitting TRBD1. This CDR3 contains 13 residues. Trimming removed 6 bases from V and 9 bases from J; junction bases left unmatched: 10. CDR1 and CDR2 from the germline V gene are DFQATT and SNEGSKA (reference sequence). CDR3 sequence: CSAILTGQGKAFF. The DNA of the CDR3 is TGCAGTGCCATACTAACGGGACAGGGGAAAGCTTTCTTT.

About this clonotype: This clone may be a read error of a much larger clone one base away. This rearrangement joins TRBV6-2 or TRBV6-3 to TRBJ1-1; tentative D call: TRBD1 (6 bases). The V gene's germline CDR1 is MNHEY and CDR2 SVGEGT. The CDR3 length is 13 residues. The CDR3 loop reads CVSTRVGGTEAFF. The CDR3 DNA follows: TGTGTCAGCACCCGGGTAGGGGGGACTGAAGCTTTCTTT.